This T cell receptor beta chain originates from a study of cytomegalovirus exposure and HLA in healthy donors. Findings of the study overall: Through in vitro validation, a few CMV-associated chains were shown to be specific for CMV antigens.

With 60 Vbeta and 13 Jbeta primers, the PCR was carried out. Generated by immunoSEQ multiplex PCR, the TCRdb table keeps only in-frame clones and is missing some. The table records 150,000 to 200,000 clones, 81% of them present only once. Regarding this clone: Its antigen is currently unknown.

This clonotype originated in a man aged 35 to 55 in good health and CMV-seropositive. The sequencing sample was made of PBMCs.

The CDR3 bases are TGTGCCAGCAGAACTGGAGTGGCCCAGTACTTC. This sequence encodes CASRTGVAQYF. The V and J genes are TRBV6-5 and TRBJ2-5; D uncertain. Germline V gives CDR1 MNHEY, CDR2 SVGAGI. The CDR3 spans 11 residues. V lost 6 bases, J lost 9 bases, and 11 bases lay in between.